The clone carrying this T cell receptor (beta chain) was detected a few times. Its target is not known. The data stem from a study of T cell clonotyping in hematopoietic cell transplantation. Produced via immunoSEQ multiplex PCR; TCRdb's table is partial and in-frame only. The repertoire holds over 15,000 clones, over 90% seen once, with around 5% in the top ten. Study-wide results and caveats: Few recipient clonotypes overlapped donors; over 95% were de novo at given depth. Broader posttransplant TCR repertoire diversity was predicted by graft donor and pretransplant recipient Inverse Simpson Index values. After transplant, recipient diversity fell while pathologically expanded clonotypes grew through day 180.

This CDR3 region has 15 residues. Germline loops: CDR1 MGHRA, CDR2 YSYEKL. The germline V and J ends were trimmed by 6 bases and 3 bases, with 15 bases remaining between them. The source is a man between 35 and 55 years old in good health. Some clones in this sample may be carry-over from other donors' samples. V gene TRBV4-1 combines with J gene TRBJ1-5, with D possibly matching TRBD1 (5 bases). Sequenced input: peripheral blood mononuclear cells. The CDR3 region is CASSSIGDLNQPQHF. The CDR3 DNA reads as TGCGCCAGCAGTTCGATAGGGGACCTCAATCAGCCCCAGCATTTT.